Presented here are 29 T cell receptor beta chains from one specimen sequenced in a study of metastatic and nonmetastatic thyroid tumors. All patients reached thyroid surgery having received no treatment beforehand. TCRdb reanalyzed the PCR reads with MiXCR. The sample lists 85,000 to 100,000 clones, 12% occurring once. Input material: blood. The receptors stem from a female donor with papillary thyroid cancer or a benign thyroid nodule (not recorded which). Some clones in this sample may be carry-over from other donors' samples.

This clone has at least ten counts. The gene calls are TRBV28 and TRBJ2-1; maybe TRBD2 (6 bases). Germline values: CDR1 MDHEN, CDR2 SYDVKM. The CDR3 runs 13 residues. V dropped 7 bases and J dropped 10 bases, with 17 bases sitting between them. CDR3 in amino acids: CASTAGTALEQFF. CDR3 bases: TGTGCCAGCACCGCGGGGACCGCACTCGAGCAGTTCTTC.

This clone was observed at least ten times. The chain combines TRBV20-1 with TRBJ2-1; the match to TRBD1 covers 7 bases. The germline V gene has CDR1 DFQATT and CDR2 SNEGSKA (reference sequence). The CDR3 loop spans 12 amino acids. With V trimmed by 6 bases and J by 3 bases, 2 bases remained unmatched. CDR3 protein: CSAGGVYNEQFF. CDR3 nucleotide sequence: TGCAGTGCAGGGGGCGTCTACAATGAGCAGTTCTTC.

This clone was seen ten or more times. The gene calls are TRBV11-2 and TRBJ2-2; 11 bases fit TRBD2. CDR1 is SGHAT and CDR2 is FQNNGV in the germline V gene. V lost 1 base and J lost 3; bases outside the gene matches: 1. The CDR3 contains 16 residues. Written as DNA, the CDR3 is TGTGCCAGCAGCTTAGGACTAGCGGGATACACCGGGGAGCTGTTTTTT. Translated, it gives CASSLGLAGYTGELFF.

This clone was recorded many times. The chain recombines TRBV7-3 with TRBJ2-1, with 8 bases aligning to TRBD2. With V trimmed by 3 bases and J by 6 bases, 4 bases remained unmatched. This CDR3 comprises 14 residues. Germline assignment: CDR1 SGHTA and CDR2 FQGTGA. The CDR3 sequence: CASSLSGSRNEQFF. The CDR3 bases are TGTGCCAGCAGCTTGAGCGGGAGTCGCAATGAGCAGTTCTTC.

At least ten counts were recorded for this clone. The CDR3: CASSFSSGSGTDTQYF. In nucleotides, the CDR3 is TGTGCCAGCAGTTTTTCTAGCGGGAGTGGCACAGATACGCAGTATTTT. V usage is TRBV28 and J usage is TRBJ2-3, with TRBD2 matching 10 bases. This CDR3 comprises 16 residues. CDR1 and CDR2 (germline): MDHEN, SYDVKM. V shed 3 bases and J 1 base; nucleotides not matched to a gene: 4.

There are many counts of this clone. The conserved closing phenylalanine or tryptophan is absent in this CDR3, likely reflecting a read error. Because the CDR3's place on the DNA is in doubt, the DNA is left out and the CDR3 is given as listed by TCRdb. The chain carries TRBV10-3 and TRBJ2-7; TRBD2 is the table's D call and was not checked against the DNA. The CDR3 has 11 residues if both end residues are counted. In germline, CDR1 is ENHRY, CDR2 SYGVKD. The CDR3 here is CAISELCGRAL.

This clone has a count of ten or more. The V call is TRBV5-6, the J call TRBJ2-3; D is uncertain. Germline values: CDR1 SGHDT, CDR2 YYEEEE. The CDR3 has 16 amino acids. Trimming removed 0 bases from V and 1 base from J, with 12 bases in between. CDR3 DNA: TGTGCCAGCAGCTTGGACGGAGACTTGCGCACAGATACGCAGTATTTT. It translates to CASSLDGDLRTDTQYF.

The table lists this clone with many counts. This may arise from a read error, as a much more abundant clone is one base away. The same CDR3 can be traced to other DNA sequences in this sample. The chain has TRBV11-2 and TRBJ2-7; the D is unclear. CDR1 and CDR2 from the germline V gene are SGHAT and FQNNGV. This CDR3 spans 13 amino acids. Here the CDR3 DNA reads TGCGCCAGCAGCTTAGTATTGGGCTACGAGCAGTACTTC. Protein: CASSLVLGYEQYF. Based on the CDR3 plus reference TRBV11-2 and TRBJ2-7, the full variable domain is EAGVAQSPRYKIIEKRQSVAFWCNPISGHATLYWYQQILGQGPKLLIQFQNNGVVDDSQLPKDRFSAERLKGVDSTLKIQPAKLEDSAVYLCASSLVLGYEQYFGPGTRLTVT.

This clone came up many times. The chain is built from TRBV7-9 and TRBJ2-1; no definite D call. Germline-derived CDR1 and CDR2 are SEHNR and FQNEAQ (reference sequence). Trimming left V 1 base short and J 4 bases short, with 11 bases between. This CDR3 has 15 residues. As DNA, the CDR3 is TGTGCCAGCAGCTTAGGGCAACCACCGTACAATGAGCAGTTCTTC. Protein sequence: CASSLGQPPYNEQFF.

The table lists this clone with many counts. At the DNA level, this CDR3 is encoded by other sequences in the same sample as well. This rearrangement joins TRBV18 to TRBJ2-6; the D call may be TRBD1 or TRBD2 (5 bases each). Germline V gene sequence: CDR1 KGHSH, CDR2 LQKENI. Trimming removed 3 bases from V and 2 bases from J, with 5 bases in between. The CDR3 is 14 residues long. This CDR3 is CASSPGAGANVLTF. The CDR3 DNA is TGTGCCAGCTCACCGGGGGCTGGGGCCAACGTCCTGACTTTC.

This clone was counted ten times or more. The rearrangement links TRBV6-2 or TRBV6-3 to TRBJ2-5; no definite D call. The CDR3 is made up of 15 amino acids. Between the trimmed V and J ends, which lost 2 bases and 4 bases, there was a span of 14 bases. Germline V CDR1 and CDR2: MNHEY, SVGEGT. In DNA form, the CDR3 reads TGTGCCAGCAGTTACCCCATAACGGGCCCAGAGACCCAGTACTTC. This translates into CASSYPITGPETQYF.

This clone was detected a few times. This may stem from a read error, because a much larger clone lies one nucleotide away. V is TRBV28 and J is TRBJ2-7; TRBD2 might be the D (6 bases). The CDR3 spans 16 residues. Per germline, CDR1 MDHEN and CDR2 SYDVKM. The CDR3 loop is CASSLSVRGSAYEQYF. Here the CDR3 DNA reads TGCGCCAGCAGTTTATCAGTTCGGGGGTCCGCCTACGAGCAGTACTTC.

There are many counts of this clone. The CDR3 loop reads CASTYLGGGYNEQFF. The CDR3 nucleotides are TGCGCCAGCACCTATTTAGGGGGTGGATACAATGAGCAGTTCTTC. The chain employs TRBV4-1 and TRBJ2-1; a possible D gene is TRBD1 (6 bases). V was shortened by 7 bases and J by 4 bases, with 17 bases between the two germline ends. Germline CDR1 MGHRA, CDR2 YSYEKL. The CDR3 covers 15 residues.

Many counts were recorded for this clone. The chain employs TRBV15 and TRBJ1-6, with TRBD1 matching over 10 bases. V trimming: 1 base; J trimming: 7 bases; junction bases outside the gene matches: 7. Germline loops: CDR1 LNHNV, CDR2 YYDKDF (reference sequence). The CDR3 sequence is 17 residues long. The CDR3 region is CATSRGNQDRGNSPLHF. The CDR3 region has the DNA TGTGCCACCAGCAGAGGTAACCAGGACAGGGGGAATTCACCCCTCCACTTT. The variable domain in full, with the rest retrieved from reference TRBV15 and TRBJ1-6, is DAMVIQNPRYQVTQFGKPVTLSCSQTLNHNVMYWYQQKSSQAPKLLFHYYDKDFNNEADTPDNFQSRRPNTSFCFLDIRSPGLGDTAMYLCATSRGNQDRGNSPLHFGNGTRLTVT.

This clone has ten or more counts. The genes are TRBV20-1 and TRBJ2-7; unclear D gene. CDR3 size: 12 residues. In germline, CDR1 is DFQATT, CDR2 SNEGSKA (reference sequence). The V gene lost 2 bases and the J gene lost 3 bases, with 8 bases spanning the gap. DNA for the CDR3: TGCAGTGCTAGATTAGGCAGCTACGAGCAGTACTTC. Residues: CSARLGSYEQYF.

The sample holds many counts of this clone. Since a much larger clone is just one base distant, this may be a read error. V and J are TRBV7-9 and TRBJ2-7, with D unclear. The length of the CDR3 is 11 residues. Trimming cost V 8 bases and J 5 bases, with 10 bases left between them. CDR1 SEHNR and CDR2 FQNEAQ come from the germline V gene (reference sequence). CDR3 residues: CASGPFNEQYF. CDR3 DNA sequence: TGTGCCAGCGGCCCCTTTAACGAGCAGTACTTC.

This clone was seen ten or more times. The chain carries TRBV28 and TRBJ1-2; D uncertain. Germline lookup yields CDR1 MDHEN and CDR2 SYDVKM. The CDR3 length is 12 residues. V was clipped by 6 bases and J by 7 bases, with 12 bases between them. CDR3 amino acids: CASRGTLGGYTF. The CDR3 DNA reads TGTGCCAGCAGGGGCACCCTTGGTGGCTACACCTTC.

This clone appeared many times. The CDR3 here is CASSSQGGSSYEQYF. The CDR3 DNA follows: TGCGCCAGCAGTTCCCAAGGAGGGAGCTCCTACGAGCAGTACTTC. The V gene is TRBV5-1, the J gene TRBJ2-7; TRBD2 is a possible D gene (6 bases). The germline V gene encodes CDR1 SGHRS and CDR2 YFSETQ. V was trimmed by 5 bases and J by 0 bases, leaving 15 bases between them. The CDR3 spans 15 residues. Drawing the rest from reference TRBV5-1 and TRBJ2-7, the complete variable domain is KAGVTQTPRYLIKTRGQQVTLSCSPISGHRSVSWYQQTPGQGLQFLFEYFSETQRNKGNFPGRFSGRQFSNSRSEMNVSTLELGDSALYLCASSSQGGSSYEQYFGPGTRLTVT.

This clone occurred many times. This chain joins TRBV4-3 and TRBJ2-2, with 11 bases that match TRBD2. V shed 1 base, J shed 7 bases, and the junction held 8 bases outside the gene matches. CDR1 is LGHNA, CDR2 YSLEER, per germline. This CDR3 has 17 residues. The CDR3 loop is CASSQGGLAGGHGELFF. The CDR3 nucleotides read TGCGCCAGCAGCCAAGGAGGGCTAGCGGGAGGACACGGGGAGCTGTTTTTT.

The table lists this clone with many counts. The rearrangement links TRBV12-3 or TRBV12-4 to TRBJ2-1, with TRBD2 matching 9 bases. The CDR3 length is 18 residues. V gave up 5 bases and J gave up 0 bases; unmatched junction bases: 11. CDR3 amino acids: CASSTSTSGTPSYNEQFF. As DNA, the CDR3 is TGTGCCAGCAGTACATCGACTAGCGGAACCCCCTCCTACAATGAGCAGTTCTTC.

Comment on this clone: A much more abundant neighbour one base away suggests this may be a read error. The V call is TRBV29-1, the J call TRBJ1-3, with 7 bases that match TRBD1. Per germline, CDR1 SQVTM and CDR2 ANQGSEA. Unmatched junction bases numbered 5, after V lost 0 bases and J lost 6 bases. The CDR3 covers 14 residues. The CDR3 spells CSVEEVTGVNTIYF. The CDR3 bases are TGCAGCGTTGAAGAGGTAACAGGGGTAAACACCATATATTTT.

Ten or more counts support this clone. V gene TRBV27 combines with J gene TRBJ1-2; D call uncertain. CDR1 and CDR2 (germline): MNHEY, SMNVEV (reference sequence). CDR3 size: 13 residues. With 4 bases removed from V and 1 base from J, the gap between germline ends came to 7 bases. CDR3 nucleotides: TGTGCCAGCAGTTCCCACAGTAACTATGGCTACACCTTC. Translated: CASSSHSNYGYTF.

This clone was counted at least ten times. J is TRBJ1-5 and V is TRBV20-1; D ambiguous. Germline V gene data show CDR1 as DFQATT and CDR2 as SNEGSKA (reference sequence). The CDR3 loop spans 13 amino acids. Trimming took off 3 bases at V and 0 bases at J, with 6 bases between the two ends. Here the CDR3 DNA reads TGCAGTGCTAGGACTAATAGCAATCAGCCCCAGCATTTT. Its protein is CSARTNSNQPQHF.

The table lists this clone with a few counts. A read error is possible here, since a much larger clone lies one base away. This sequence joins TRBV24-1 and TRBJ2-3; D is undetermined. This CDR3 comprises 15 residues. The V end lost 5 bases, the J end lost 4 bases, and 15 bases lay between the germline ends. The germline gives CDR1 KGHDR, CDR2 SFDVKD. CDR3 sequence: CATSAHTRVSDTQYF. CDR3 nucleotides: TGTGCCACCAGTGCCCACACACGGGTGTCAGATACGCAGTATTTT.

This clone has ten or more counts. The chain employs TRBV28 and TRBJ1-6; TRBD1 matches 9 bases. Trimming took 5 bases from V and 0 from J; bases not matched to a gene: 14. The CDR3 totals 20 residues. The germline V gene has CDR1 MDHEN and CDR2 SYDVKM. The CDR3 DNA reads as TGTGCCAGCAGTCCCTCCTACGGGACAGGGATTAGCTCCTATAATTCACCCCTCCACTTT. This translates into CASSPSYGTGISSYNSPLHF. The whole variable domain, remainder taken from reference TRBV28 and TRBJ1-6, is DVKVTQSSRYLVKRTGEKVFLECVQDMDHENMFWYRQDPGLGLRLIYFSYDVKMKEKGDIPEGYSVSREKKERFSLILESASTNQTSMYLCASSPSYGTGISSYNSPLHFGNGTRLTVT.

This clone was recorded many times. The gene calls are TRBV20-1 and TRBJ2-1; D is unclear. V lost 2 bases, J lost 8 bases, and 10 bases lay in between. Germline assignment: CDR1 DFQATT and CDR2 SNEGSKA (reference sequence). CDR3 length equals 12 residues. CDR3 nucleotides: TGCAGTGCTAGAATTAGTATCCATGAGCAGTTCTTC. Protein: CSARISIHEQFF.

This clone occurred many times. As DNA, the CDR3 is TGTGCCAGCAGCTTGGGGACAGGGAGTAGTGAAAAACTGTTTTTT. Translating it yields CASSLGTGSSEKLFF. The chain has TRBV7-9 and TRBJ1-4; TRBD1 agrees at 9 bases. Looked up from germline, CDR1 is SEHNR and CDR2 is FQNEAQ (reference sequence). There are 15 residues in the CDR3. V lost 3 bases to trimming and J lost 7 bases; unmatched junction nucleotides: 6.

This clone was counted many times. The chain has TRBV5-6 and TRBJ2-7; possible D gene TRBD1, 7 bases. The CDR3 has 13 amino acids. V was cut by 4 bases and J by 3 bases, with 11 bases left in between. CDR1 and CDR2 from the germline V gene are SGHDT and YYEEEE. The CDR3 sequence: CASSPQGGYEQYF. Written as DNA, the CDR3 is TGTGCCAGCAGCCCTCAGGGGGGCTACGAGCAGTACTTC.

The sample holds many counts of this clone. The chain is built from TRBV5-6 and TRBJ2-6; D gene ambiguous. With 0 bases removed from V and 0 bases from J, the gap between germline ends came to 7 bases. The CDR3 totals 16 residues. Germline assignment: CDR1 SGHDT and CDR2 YYEEEE. The CDR3 coding sequence is TGTGCCAGCAGCTTGGGTCAGCCCTCTGGGGCCAACGTCCTGACTTTC. Translating gives CASSLGQPSGANVLTF.